The clone carrying this T cell receptor beta chain appeared a few times. Using unique molecular identifiers, the investigators prepared the TCRbeta library. Each CDR3 protein is one row after TCRdb ran MiXCR on the PCR reads. The data contain a few hundred thousand distinct CDR3 sequences, about a quarter of them singletons. The data belong to a study of T-cell reconstitution after alpha-beta-depleted transplantation in children. V trimming: 6 bases; J trimming: 9 bases; junction bases outside the gene matches: 15. Germline values: CDR1 DFQATT, CDR2 SNEGSKA (reference sequence). The CDR3 is 15 residues long.

Sequenced material: PBMCs, taken before TCRalphabeta/CD19-depleted stem cell transplant. The chain couples TRBV20-1 to TRBJ2-5, with 11 positions matching TRBD1. The source of this sequence is a boy less than two years old with Wiskott-Aldrich syndrome, due to receive a stem cell transplant. This chain's CDR3 is CSALRLGQGDWAQYF. Here the CDR3 DNA reads TGCAGTGCCCTAAGGCTGGGACAGGGGGATTGGGCCCAGTACTTC.